These 15 T cell receptor beta chains came from one sample sequenced in a study of T cell changes during pregnancy in multiple sclerosis. This table comes from immunoSEQ multiplex PCR, and its TCRdb copy is limited to in-frame clones, with some not included. The sample has roughly 48,000 clones; approximately 95% are singletons. Sample: CD8+ T cells from peripheral blood mononuclear cells, taken in the first trimester of pregnancy. The receptors derive from a female donor with multiple sclerosis, enrolled in a pregnancy study.

V is TRBV30 and J is TRBJ2-7; 9 bases are shared with TRBD1. The junction had 8 bases not matched to a gene; V was cut back by 3 bases and J by 5 bases. The length of the CDR3 is 14 residues. Germline assignment: CDR1 GTSNPN and CDR2 SVGIG (reference sequence). CDR3 in amino acids: CAWRGDRESDEQYF. DNA of the CDR3: TGTGCCTGGAGGGGGGACAGGGAAAGTGACGAGCAGTACTTC.

CDR3 loop: CASSVLAGAVEELFF. The DNA of the CDR3 is TGTGCCAGCAGTGTTTTAGCGGGAGCGGTGGAGGAGCTGTTTTTT. The chain has TRBV6-1 and TRBJ2-2, with 9 bases identical to TRBD2. With V trimmed by 4 bases and J by 10 bases, 10 bases remained unmatched. The V gene's germline CDR1 is MNHNS and CDR2 SASEGT. This CDR3 spans 15 amino acids.

V gene TRBV5-1 combines with J gene TRBJ1-3; the D is unclear. V was pared by 4 bases and J by 2 bases, with 10 bases between. CDR1 SGHRS and CDR2 YFSETQ come from the germline V gene. The CDR3 has 14 amino acids. Here the CDR3 DNA reads TGCGCCAGCAGCCTCGGCGGGACTGGAAACACCATATATTTT. Protein sequence: CASSLGGTGNTIYF.

The chain uses TRBV13 and TRBJ2-7, with a weak D call TRBD1 (6 bases). The CDR3 consists of 16 residues. Trimming left V 2 bases short and J 0 bases short, with 14 bases between. Germline CDR1 is PRHDT and CDR2 is FYEKMQ (reference sequence). The CDR3 loop is CASSLSPDRNSYEQYF. CDR3 coding DNA: TGTGCCAGCAGCTTATCCCCAGACAGGAACTCCTACGAGCAGTACTTC.

The chain carries TRBV5-4 and TRBJ2-1; 10 bases fit TRBD2. Unmatched junction bases numbered 6, after V lost 3 bases and J lost 6 bases. The CDR3 consists of 15 residues. The germline gives CDR1 SGHNT, CDR2 YYREEE (reference sequence). The CDR3 DNA sequence: TGTGCCAGCAGCTCGGGACTAGCGAACACCAATGAGCAGTTCTTC. This translates into CASSSGLANTNEQFF.

This chain connects TRBV6-5 to TRBJ1-1, with 7 bases lining up with TRBD1. Trimming at V came to 5 bases and at J to 3 bases, leaving 6 bases not matched to a gene. CDR1 is MNHEY, CDR2 SVGAGI, per germline. This CDR3 has 14 amino acids. CDR3 nucleotides: TGTGCCAGCAGTCCGATTCAGGGGGACACTGAAGCTTTCTTT. Translated, it gives CASSPIQGDTEAFF.

In this sample, this clone turned up once. This chain uses TRBV7-2 with TRBJ1-1, with D possibly matching TRBD1 (6 bases). The germline CDR1 and CDR2 sequences are SGHTA and FQGNSA. The CDR3 extends over 14 amino acids. The V and J ends lost 6 bases and 5 bases respectively, with 16 bases between them. Here the CDR3 reads CASSQGGGRTEAFF. The CDR3 DNA reads as TGTGCCAGCAGTCAAGGGGGGGGTAGGACTGAAGCTTTCTTT.

V and J are TRBV5-1 and TRBJ1-2; D might be TRBD1 (6 bases). The CDR3 length is 15 residues. Germline assignment: CDR1 SGHRS and CDR2 YFSETQ. Trimming took 7 bases from V and 8 from J, leaving 24 bases between them. The CDR3, as DNA: TGCGCCAGCCGCTCGCCCCTACAGGGAACGACGGGCTACACCTTC. Protein product: CASRSPLQGTTGYTF.

This chain uses TRBV15 with TRBJ2-3; 14 nucleotides line up with TRBD2. The CDR3 consists of 15 residues. Germline CDR1 is LNHNV and CDR2 is YYDKDF (reference sequence). The trim removed 8 bases at V and 4 bases at J, leaving 5 bases unmatched. DNA of the CDR3: TGTGCCACCGGGACTAGCGGGAGAAGGGCAGATACGCAGTATTTT. It is translated as CATGTSGRRADTQYF.

The chain carries TRBV2 and TRBJ2-1; D perhaps matches TRBD1 (7 bases). Trimming left V 6 bases short and J 7 bases short, with 10 bases between. Germline-derived CDR1 and CDR2 are SNHLY and FYNNEI. CDR3 size: 12 residues. CDR3 sequence (DNA): TGTGCCAGCAGACAGGGGAGGAATGAGCAGTTCTTC. This gives the protein CASRQGRNEQFF.

The genes are TRBV19 and TRBJ2-7; a possible D gene is TRBD1 (5 bases). The V end was cut by 3 bases, the J end by 2 bases, with 11 bases between. The CDR3 has 14 residues. Germline-derived CDR1 and CDR2 are LNHDA and SQIVND (reference sequence). CDR3 sequence: CASSISGLAYEQYF. The CDR3 coding sequence is TGTGCCAGTAGTATTTCAGGGTTGGCCTACGAGCAGTACTTC.

The CDR3 sequence: CASSIGTGLYEQYF. CDR3 sequence (DNA): TGTGCCAGTAGTATAGGGACAGGGCTTTACGAGCAGTACTTC. The chain combines TRBV19 with TRBJ2-7; the match to TRBD1 covers 8 bases. V gave up 1 base and J gave up 4 bases; unmatched junction bases: 3. Germline assignment: CDR1 LNHDA and CDR2 SQIVND (reference sequence). The CDR3 extends over 14 amino acids.

This clone was seen once. V is TRBV5-1 and J is TRBJ1-1; D gene uncertain. Germline V gene sequence: CDR1 SGHRS, CDR2 YFSETQ. The V and J ends lost 1 base and 5 bases respectively, with 15 bases between them. The CDR3 has 15 amino acids. The CDR3 reads CASSLSLSGYTEAFF. The CDR3 DNA reads as TGCGCCAGCAGCTTGTCACTCTCAGGTTATACTGAAGCTTTCTTT.

The CDR3 DNA is TGTGCCAGTGCGGGAGGGAATTACAATGAGCAGTTCTTC. This encodes CASAGGNYNEQFF. J is TRBJ2-1 and V is TRBV19; the match to TRBD2 covers 9 bases. The CDR3 totals 13 residues. Germline assignment: CDR1 LNHDA and CDR2 SQIVND (reference sequence). V lost 8 bases to trimming and J lost 4 bases; unmatched junction nucleotides: 3.

The chain uses TRBV4-2 and TRBJ2-1; D unresolved. Germline CDR1 reads LGHNA; CDR2 reads YNFKEQ. The CDR3 covers 14 residues. Trimming removed 2 bases at V and 8 bases at J, with 13 bases between. CDR3 sequence: CASSQLGQHDEQFF. The DNA of the CDR3 is TGTGCCAGCAGCCAACTTGGCCAACACGATGAGCAGTTCTTC.